Shown below are 22 T cell receptor beta chains from a single sample sequenced in a study of STAT5B mutations in CD4+ large granular lymphocyte leukemia. Assay used: immunoSEQ multiplex PCR; TCRdb lists only in-frame clones, some missing. The sample shows some 29,000 clones, about three quarters of them seen only once. Sequenced sample: CD4+ T cells from blood buffy coats. The receptors were sampled from a human donor in good health.

The chain joins TRBV30 to TRBJ2-3; no clear D. The CDR3 is made up of 15 amino acids. The V and J ends lost 1 base and 0 bases respectively, with 11 bases between them. Germline loops: CDR1 GTSNPN, CDR2 SVGIG (reference sequence). The CDR3 region has the DNA TGTGCCTGGAGTGGTGCGGTATTCAGCACAGATACGCAGTATTTT. This gives the protein CAWSGAVFSTDTQYF.

The chain is built from TRBV2 and TRBJ2-7; 12 bases are shared with TRBD2. Germline V gene sequence: CDR1 SNHLY, CDR2 FYNNEI. V dropped 4 bases and J dropped 7; count of bases not matched to a gene: 5. CDR3 size: 14 residues. For the CDR3, the DNA is TGTGCCAGCAGTGGGACTAGCGGGATGGGGGAGCAGTACTTC. This encodes CASSGTSGMGEQYF.

J is TRBJ1-2 and V is TRBV27; D gene ambiguous. Trimming stripped 4 bases from V and 0 bases from J, with 9 bases between. CDR3 length: 14 residues. CDR1 and CDR2 (germline): MNHEY, SMNVEV (reference sequence). In DNA form, the CDR3 reads TGTGCCAGCAGTTCCAGCCCTACTAACTATGGCTACACCTTC. Amino acids: CASSSSPTNYGYTF.

J is TRBJ2-2 and V is TRBV27; perhaps TRBD1 as D (6 bases). CDR1 and CDR2 (germline): MNHEY, SMNVEV (reference sequence). V dropped 3 bases and J dropped 1 base, with 15 bases sitting between them. The CDR3 covers 17 residues. The DNA for the CDR3 is TGTGCCAGCAGTTTTTATAGGTCAGGGGTGAACACCGGGGAGCTGTTTTTT. Its translation: CASSFYRSGVNTGELFF.

The J gene is TRBJ1-2, the V gene TRBV4-1; no reliable D call. V was shortened by 0 bases and J by 2 bases, with 7 bases between the two germline ends. This CDR3 region has 14 residues. Germline CDR1 is MGHRA and CDR2 is YSYEKL. The CDR3 nucleotides read TGCGCCAGCAGCCAAGAACACGGGAACTATGGCTACACCTTC. Amino acid sequence: CASSQEHGNYGYTF.

This sequence joins TRBV30 and TRBJ2-2; D call uncertain. Germline CDR1 and CDR2: GTSNPN and SVGIG (reference sequence). This CDR3 has 15 residues. V gave up 0 bases and J gave up 0 bases, with 8 bases separating them. The CDR3 DNA reads as TGTGCCTGGAGTGTAGACCCTTCGAACACCGGGGAGCTGTTTTTT. It encodes CAWSVDPSNTGELFF.

The chain couples TRBV20-1 to TRBJ2-7, with a tentative D call TRBD2 (5 bases). V lost 0 bases and J lost 5, with 5 bases in between. The germline gives CDR1 DFQATT, CDR2 SNEGSKA (reference sequence). CDR3 size: 11 residues. CDR3 nucleotides: TGCAGTGCTAGAGACGGGGACGAGCAGTACTTC. As protein: CSARDGDEQYF.

The gene calls are TRBV2 and TRBJ2-2; 11 bases agree with TRBD2. The length of the CDR3 is 14 residues. Germline values: CDR1 SNHLY, CDR2 FYNNEI. The J segment lost 8 bases and the V segment lost 8 bases, leaving 7 bases of the junction unmatched. In DNA, the CDR3 is TGTGCCAGCGCGCTAGCGGGAGGTAGGGGGGAGCTGTTTTTT. Its translation is CASALAGGRGELFF.

The rearrangement links TRBV2 to TRBJ1-6; 7 bases map to TRBD1. The CDR3 spans 16 residues. Germline loops: CDR1 SNHLY, CDR2 FYNNEI. V was clipped by 4 bases and J by 9 bases; unmatched bases: 12. DNA of the CDR3: TGTGCCAGCAGTGGCCAAGGTTCAGGGGGAACTTCACCCCTCCACTTT. As protein: CASSGQGSGGTSPLHF.

This clone has only one observation. The rearrangement uses TRBV6-1 and TRBJ2-1; D is possibly TRBD2 (6 bases). V dropped 4 bases and J dropped 6 bases, with 19 bases sitting between them. Germline values: CDR1 MNHNS, CDR2 SASEGT. CDR3 length equals 16 residues. DNA for the CDR3: TGTGCCAGCAGTGCTGAGGGACTTCTGGTGGGCAATGAGCAGTTCTTC. It translates to CASSAEGLLVGNEQFF.

This sequence joins TRBV5-1 and TRBJ1-1, with D uncertain. The CDR3 has 14 amino acids. The ends were cut back, 2 bases at V and 2 bases at J, with 10 bases in the middle. Germline V gene lookup returns CDR1 SGHRS and CDR2 YFSETQ. The CDR3 coding sequence is TGCGCCAGCAGCTTAGGGCAAGCAAACACTGAAGCTTTCTTT. Its protein product is CASSLGQANTEAFF.

This sequence joins TRBV5-1 and TRBJ1-1, with TRBD1 matching 7 bases. Germline V gene lookup returns CDR1 SGHRS and CDR2 YFSETQ. CDR3 length: 15 residues. V was clipped by 3 bases and J by 0 bases; unmatched bases: 5. The CDR3 sequence is CASSSDRVLNTEAFF. CDR3 DNA: TGCGCCAGCAGCTCCGACAGGGTTTTGAACACTGAAGCTTTCTTT.

The chain recombines TRBV7-6 with TRBJ2-2; 8 nucleotides line up with TRBD1. Germline V CDR1 and CDR2: SGHVS, FNYEAQ. This CDR3 is built from 16 residues. Germline trimming cut 5 bases from V and 0 bases from J; bases unmatched to any gene: 5. CDR3 sequence reads: CASSRRTGSNTGELFF. The CDR3 DNA reads as TGTGCCAGCAGCCGACGGACAGGGTCGAACACCGGGGAGCTGTTTTTT.

V gene TRBV19 combines with J gene TRBJ1-1, with D possibly TRBD1 on 5 matching bases. This CDR3 is 15 amino acids long. In germline, CDR1 is LNHDA, CDR2 SQIVND (reference sequence). Trimming removed 5 bases from V and 1 base from J, with 14 bases in between. CDR3 in amino acids: CASSYRDPGNTEAFF. CDR3 in DNA: TGTGCCAGTAGTTATCGGGACCCCGGGAACACTGAAGCTTTCTTT.

The chain employs TRBV7-3 and TRBJ2-1; 8 positions agree with TRBD2. This CDR3 spans 15 amino acids. CDR1 is SGHTA and CDR2 is FQGTGA in the germline V gene. The trim removed 5 bases at V and 1 base at J, leaving 4 bases unmatched. CDR3 region: CASSTGGASYNEQFF. For the CDR3, the DNA is TGTGCCAGCAGCACCGGGGGGGCTTCCTACAATGAGCAGTTCTTC.

The rearrangement joins TRBV7-9 to TRBJ2-3; D is uncertain. Germline CDR1 SEHNR, CDR2 FQNEAQ (reference sequence). The CDR3 spans 12 residues. Trimming stripped 2 bases from V and 0 bases from J, with 0 bases between. For the CDR3, the DNA is TGTGCCAGCAGCTTAAGCACAGATACGCAGTATTTT. This codes for CASSLSTDTQYF.

V usage is TRBV6-1 and J usage is TRBJ2-3; D unclear. This CDR3 contains 12 residues. V lost 4 bases and J 7 bases, leaving 9 bases between the germline ends. The germline V gene encodes CDR1 MNHNS and CDR2 SASEGT. CDR3 in amino acids: CASSVLIHTQYF. Written as DNA, the CDR3 is TGTGCCAGCAGTGTACTTATCCATACGCAGTATTTT.

This clone was seen more than once but under ten times. J is TRBJ1-4 and V is TRBV2; no firm D call. CDR3 size: 13 residues. V was shortened by 6 bases and J by 8 bases, with 13 bases between the two germline ends. Per the germline V gene, CDR1 is SNHLY and CDR2 is FYNNEI. The CDR3 DNA reads TGTGCCAGCAGACCGGGAGGCGGAGAAAAACTGTTTTTT. It encodes CASRPGGGEKLFF.

The genes are TRBV5-1 and TRBJ2-1; 9 bases agree with TRBD1. This CDR3 is 16 amino acids long. CDR1 SGHRS and CDR2 YFSETQ come from the germline V gene. The J segment lost 7 bases and the V segment lost 4 bases, leaving 12 bases of the junction unmatched. CDR3 amino acids: CASSPPPGQGLNEQFF. The CDR3 coding sequence is TGCGCCAGCAGCCCACCCCCGGGACAGGGCTTAAATGAGCAGTTCTTC.

In its sample, this clone was seen a few times. V is TRBV10-3 and J is TRBJ2-7; tentatively, D is TRBD2 (6 bases). Germline loops: CDR1 ENHRY, CDR2 SYGVKD. The CDR3 is made up of 13 amino acids. V was pared by 8 bases and J by 3 bases, with 14 bases between. The CDR3 region has the DNA TGTGCCATCCGGAAGGAGGGACTCTACGAGCAGTACTTC. Translating it yields CAIRKEGLYEQYF.

This chain joins TRBV15 and TRBJ1-2; TRBD1 aligns across 7 bases. Germline loops: CDR1 LNHNV, CDR2 YYDKDF (reference sequence). The CDR3 is made up of 15 amino acids. J gave up 4 bases and V 0 bases, and 5 bases lay outside the gene matches. The CDR3 nucleotides read TGTGCCACCAGCAGAGATTGGGGACAGAGCTATGGCTACACCTTC. Translated, it gives CATSRDWGQSYGYTF.

V gene TRBV5-1 combines with J gene TRBJ2-3; the match to TRBD1 covers 11 bases. This CDR3 is built from 16 residues. V lost 4 bases, J lost 4 bases, and 8 bases stayed unmatched. Germline lookup yields CDR1 SGHRS and CDR2 YFSETQ. The chain's CDR3 is CASSPGQGDFSDTQYF. In DNA form, the CDR3 reads TGCGCCAGCAGCCCGGGACAGGGGGACTTCTCAGATACGCAGTATTTT.